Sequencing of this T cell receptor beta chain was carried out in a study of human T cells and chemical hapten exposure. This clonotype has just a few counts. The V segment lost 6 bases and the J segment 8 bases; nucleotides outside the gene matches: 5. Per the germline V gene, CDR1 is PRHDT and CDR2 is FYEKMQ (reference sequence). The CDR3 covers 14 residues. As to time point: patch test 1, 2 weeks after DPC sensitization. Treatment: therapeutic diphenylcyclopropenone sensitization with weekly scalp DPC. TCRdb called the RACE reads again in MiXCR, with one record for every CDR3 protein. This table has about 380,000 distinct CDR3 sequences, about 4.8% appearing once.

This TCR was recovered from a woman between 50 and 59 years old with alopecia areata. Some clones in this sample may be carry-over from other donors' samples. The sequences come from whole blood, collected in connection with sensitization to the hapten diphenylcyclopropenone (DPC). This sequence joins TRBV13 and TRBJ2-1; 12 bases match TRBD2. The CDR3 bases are TGTGCCAGCAGGCTAGCGGGAGGGCCTCATGAGCAGTTCTTC. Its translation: CASRLAGGPHEQFF.